The rows below give T cell receptor beta chains drawn from one sample of a study of T cells in tuberculosis. Produced via immunoSEQ multiplex PCR; TCRdb's table is partial and in-frame only. This repertoire shows 37,000 or so clones, approximately 94% found once; its top ten account for about an eighth. The material sequenced was PBMCs. All receptors derive from a donor aged 10 to 29 with latent tuberculosis or without tuberculosis infection. Some clones in this sample may be carry-over from other donors' samples. Each CDR3 is given with its conserved first and last residue. D genes are given only for firm matches. Where a row states a size, it is once, few, many or the class of an expanded clone; other rows omit it.

clone size	V gene	J gene	D gene	CDR3 DNA	CDR3 protein
NA	TRBV27	TRBJ1-5	NA	TGTGCCAGCAGTTTCCTGGGGGGTAATCAGCCCCAGCATTTT	CASSFLGGNQPQHF
NA	TRBV12-5	TRBJ1-1	NA	TGTGCTAGTGGTTCAGCGTCGGGACTGATGAACACTGAAGCTTTCTTT	CASGSASGLMNTEAFF
NA	TRBV7-6	TRBJ1-1	NA	TGTGCCAGCAGCTACACGAACACTGAAGCTTTCTTT	CASSYTNTEAFF
NA	TRBV6-1	TRBJ2-7	TRBD2	TGTGCCAGCAGTGTAGCGGGGGCTACCTACGAGCAGTACTTC	CASSVAGATYEQYF
NA	TRBV7-8	TRBJ2-2	NA	TGTGCCAGCAGCTTCTCCTCCGGGACTTCCCACACCGGGGAGCTGTTTTTT	CASSFSSGTSHTGELFF
NA	TRBV5-1	TRBJ2-7	NA	TGCGCCAGCAGCAAAACCGGACAGGACTACTACGAGCAGTACTTC	CASSKTGQDYYEQYF
few	TRBV4-1	TRBJ1-6	NA	TGCGCCAGCAGCCAGGGCTCACCCCTCCACTTT	CASSQGSPLHF
NA	TRBV18	TRBJ1-2	NA	TGTGCCAGCTCACCACCGCCGGGGGAGTATGGCTACACCTTC	CASSPPPGEYGYTF
NA	TRBV6-6	TRBJ1-4	NA	TGTGCCAGCAGTTCGGTAAATTATGAAAAACTGTTTTTT	CASSSVNYEKLFF
NA	TRBV19	TRBJ2-2	NA	TGTGCCAGTAGTATTCTCAGGCACACCGGGGAGCTGTTTTTT	CASSILRHTGELFF
NA	TRBV29-1	TRBJ1-1	NA	TGCAGAGACCCGGATGCGGTGGAGTTTGTCAACACTGAAGCTTTCTTT	CRDPDAVEFVNTEAFF
NA	TRBV11-2	TRBJ2-1	NA	TGTGCCAGCAGCCCACGGGACTCAAGCTCCTACAATGAGCAGTTCTTC	CASSPRDSSSYNEQFF
once	TRBV4-3	TRBJ1-1	NA	TGCGCCAGCAGCCAAGGTGGCAGGGTAGGCACTGAAGCTTTCTTT	CASSQGGRVGTEAFF
few	TRBV2	TRBJ1-2	NA	TGTGCCAGCAGTTCGGGACTCCAGATTGATGGCTACACCTTC	CASSSGLQIDGYTF
NA	TRBV9	TRBJ1-1	NA	TGTGCCAGCAGCGTAGGCCAGGGATGGGCTGAAGCTTTCTTT	CASSVGQGWAEAFF
NA	TRBV30	TRBJ2-3	TRBD2	TGTGCCTCCGAGAAGGTCGGGCGGGGGGTCACAGATACGCAGTATTTT	CASEKVGRGVTDTQYF
NA	TRBV5-1	TRBJ1-5	NA	TGCGCCAGCCGACAGGACCCCAATCAGCCCCAGCATTTT	CASRQDPNQPQHF
NA	TRBV20-1	TRBJ2-7	NA	TGCAGTGTTGGCAGTGCCTACGAGCAGTACTTC	CSVGSAYEQYF
NA	TRBV30	TRBJ1-6	TRBD1	TGTGCCTGGAGCCAGGGACAGGGGAGTTCACCCCTCCACTTT	CAWSQGQGSSPLHF
NA	TRBV5-1	TRBJ1-1	TRBD1	TGCGCCAGCAGCCTTCTAGGACAGGGCACTGAAGCTTTCTTT	CASSLLGQGTEAFF
NA	TRBV10-3	TRBJ1-1	NA	TGTGCCATCAGTGAAGGCGGGAACACTGAAGCTTTCTTT	CAISEGGNTEAFF
NA	TRBV4-3	TRBJ2-3	NA	TGCGCCAGCAGCCAAGAGGCAGTCAGGGGAGTAGATACGCAGTATTTT	CASSQEAVRGVDTQYF
NA	TRBV7-8	TRBJ1-5	TRBD1	TGTGCCAGCAGCACACAGGGGGGCAATCAGCCCCAGCATTTT	CASSTQGGNQPQHF
NA	TRBV6-4	TRBJ2-3	NA	TGTGCCAGCAGTGCCACAGAAACAGATACGCAGTATTTT	CASSATETDTQYF
NA	TRBV30	TRBJ2-7	NA	TGTGCCTGGAGTAAGGACAGTGCTGAGGAGCAGTACTTC	CAWSKDSAEEQYF
NA	TRBV7-9	TRBJ1-2	TRBD1	TGTGCCAGCTGCCCGACAGGGAACTATGGCTACACCTTC	CASCPTGNYGYTF
once	TRBV10-3	TRBJ1-1	NA	TGTGCCATCAGCCAGGTTCCCCGACGGGAAGCTTTCTTT	CAISQVPRREAFF
NA	TRBV7-2	TRBJ1-1	TRBD1	TGTGCCAGCAGCCCACAGGGGGCCTTAACTGAAGCTTTCTTT	CASSPQGALTEAFF
NA	TRBV7-8	TRBJ2-7	NA	TGTGCCAGCAGCTTACTAGCGTCAGGACACGAGCAGTACTTC	CASSLLASGHEQYF
NA	TRBV5-6	TRBJ2-7	NA	TGTGCCAGCAGCTTGGTCGGCTACGAGCAGTACTTC	CASSLVGYEQYF
NA	TRBV7-2	TRBJ2-1	TRBD1	TGTGCCAGCAGCTTCGGGACAGGGGGCAATGAGCAGTTCTTC	CASSFGTGGNEQFF
medium-sized	TRBV6-5	TRBJ1-1	NA	TGTGCCAGCAACTTACAGGCCAGGGGCACTGAAGCTTTCTTT	CASNLQARGTEAFF
NA	TRBV6-1	TRBJ1-2	NA	TGTGCCAGCAGTGACAGGGGAGTGGGGGGCTACACCTTC	CASSDRGVGGYTF
NA	TRBV11-1	TRBJ2-5	TRBD2	TGTGCCAGCAGCTTAGAGCCGGGGGGAGAGACCCAGTACTTC	CASSLEPGGETQYF
NA	TRBV5-4	TRBJ1-1	TRBD1	TGTGCCAGTAGCTTAGGTGGGCAGGGGGCAACGAAAGCTTTCTTT	CASSLGGQGATKAFF
once	TRBV5-1	TRBJ1-3	NA	TGCGCCAGCAGCCCTACTGGAAACACCATATATTTT	CASSPTGNTIYF
NA	TRBV5-6	TRBJ1-4	NA	TGTGCCAGCAGCTCGGAGGGCTCATTCAAGCTGTTTTTT	CASSSEGSFKLFF
NA	TRBV6-5	TRBJ1-6	TRBD1	TGTGCCAGCAGCGTTGGACAGGCGGGTTCACCCCTCCACTTT	CASSVGQAGSPLHF
once	TRBV27	TRBJ1-1	NA	TGTGCCAGCAGTTTACAGGGGAAGGGTGAAGCTTTCTTT	CASSLQGKGEAFF
once	TRBV12-5	TRBJ1-5	TRBD1	TGTGCTAGTGGCCAACCCGGGACAGGGTTTCAGCCCCAGCATTTT	CASGQPGTGFQPQHF
NA	TRBV6-5	TRBJ1-5	NA	TGTGCCAGCAGCCGGTACAGCAATCAGCCCCAGCATTTT	CASSRYSNQPQHF
NA	TRBV18	TRBJ2-1	NA	TGTGCCAGCTCACCACCGGCCCCGATGGAGTGGAAGTTCTTC	CASSPPAPMEWKFF
NA	TRBV5-4	TRBJ1-1	NA	TGTGCCAGCAGCTTGGTTCGGGGGAACACTGAAGCTTTCTTT	CASSLVRGNTEAFF
NA	TRBV7-9	TRBJ1-2	TRBD1	TGTGCCAGCAGTCCTCTTCCCGGGACAGGGAGAGATGGCTACACCTTC	CASSPLPGTGRDGYTF
NA	TRBV7-6	TRBJ2-7	TRBD1	TGTGCCAGCAGCTTAGTCGGAGGGACAGGGGGCGCCGAGCAGTACTTC	CASSLVGGTGGAEQYF
NA	TRBV15	TRBJ2-1	NA	TGTGCCACCAGCAGACCCTTAGGGCGGGGATCCTACAATGAGCAGTTCTTC	CATSRPLGRGSYNEQFF